These 21 T cell receptor beta chains originate from one sample sequenced in a study of T cell repertoires in cytomegalovirus infection. One entry per CDR3 protein results from TCRdb running MiXCR on the reads. This repertoire shows some 320,000 distinct CDR3 sequences, around 9.5% found once; its top ten account for around 4%. Sample: PBMCs. These TCRs come from a human donor in good health (CMV status not recorded). Some clones in this sample may be carry-over from other donors' samples.

This clonotype was seen ten or more times. The rearrangement joins TRBV7-2 to TRBJ2-7; TRBD1 agrees at 7 bases. CDR1 and CDR2 (germline): SGHTA, FQGNSA. This CDR3 has 13 residues. J was trimmed by 2 bases and V by 6 bases; bases with no gene match: 4. The CDR3 nucleotides are TGTGCCAGCAGATCACAGGGGACCTACGAGCAGTACTTC. This sequence encodes CASRSQGTYEQYF.

The V call is TRBV27, the J call TRBJ2-7; D may match TRBD1 or TRBD2 (5 bases each). CDR1 is MNHEY and CDR2 is SMNVEV in the germline V gene (reference sequence). The CDR3 has 15 residues. The germline V and J ends were trimmed by 4 bases and 2 bases, with 15 bases remaining between them. CDR3 in amino acids: CASSYQGGFAYEQYF. The CDR3 DNA reads as TGTGCCAGCAGTTATCAGGGCGGGTTTGCCTACGAGCAGTACTTC.

This clonotype was recorded a few times. V is TRBV20-1 and J is TRBJ2-1; TRBD2 aligns across 13 bases. This CDR3 spans 15 amino acids. J was trimmed by 5 bases and V by 3 bases; bases with no gene match: 4. Germline CDR1 reads DFQATT; CDR2 reads SNEGSKA (reference sequence). The CDR3 sequence is CSASGTSGKNNEQFF. CDR3 DNA: TGCAGTGCTAGTGGGACTAGCGGGAAAAACAATGAGCAGTTCTTC.

Only a few counts were recorded for this clonotype. The chain has TRBV6-5 and TRBJ1-4; D is undetermined. Per germline, CDR1 MNHEY and CDR2 SVGAGI. The CDR3 sequence is 14 residues long. V dropped 4 bases and J dropped 0 bases, with 6 bases sitting between them. The CDR3 DNA follows: TGTGCCAGCAGTTCGACGGCAACTAATGAAAAACTGTTTTTT. Translating gives CASSSTATNEKLFF.

The chain links TRBV4-3 to TRBJ2-4; D is perhaps TRBD2 (7 bases). This CDR3 is built from 14 residues. V lost 6 bases to trimming and J lost 3 bases, with 12 bases between them. In germline, CDR1 is LGHNA, CDR2 YSLEER. CDR3 DNA: TGCGCCAGCAGAGGGGGGGGGGACAAAAACATTCAGTACTTC. It translates to CASRGGGDKNIQYF.

This clonotype was seen a handful of times. CDR3 sequence: CASSPWGRGQETQYF. CDR3 DNA: TGTGCCAGCAGTCCCTGGGGGAGGGGGCAAGAGACCCAGTACTTC. The chain joins TRBV28 to TRBJ2-5; D is possibly TRBD2 (7 bases). Between the trimmed V and J ends, which lost 5 bases and 2 bases, there was a span of 15 bases. CDR3 length: 15 residues. Per the germline V gene, CDR1 is MDHEN and CDR2 is SYDVKM.

The rearrangement joins TRBV19 to TRBJ2-7; TRBD1 matches 11 bases. The CDR3 contains 13 residues. Germline V gene sequence: CDR1 LNHDA, CDR2 SQIVND (reference sequence). J gave up 12 bases and V 6 bases, and 10 bases lay outside the gene matches. The CDR3 region is CASSGAGTGGSYF. The CDR3, as DNA: TGTGCCAGTAGCGGAGCCGGGACAGGGGGATCGTACTTC.

J is TRBJ2-7 and V is TRBV7-2; D is uncertain. CDR1 is SGHTA and CDR2 is FQGNSA in the germline V gene. This CDR3 spans 12 amino acids. Trimming shortened V by 0 bases and J by 6 bases, and 6 bases separated the two germline ends. DNA for the CDR3: TGTGCCAGCAGCTTAGCGGGCTCCGAGCAGTACTTC. This encodes CASSLAGSEQYF.

This clonotype appeared many times. V is TRBV7-2 and J is TRBJ1-4, with 10 bases matching TRBD1. The V segment lost 3 bases and the J segment 6 bases; nucleotides outside the gene matches: 4. Germline V gives CDR1 SGHTA, CDR2 FQGNSA. This CDR3 has 15 amino acids. CDR3 amino acids: CASSLRQGAHEKLFF. The CDR3 DNA sequence: TGTGCCAGCAGCTTGCGACAGGGGGCGCATGAAAAACTGTTTTTT.

This clonotype has at least ten counts. V usage is TRBV20-1 and J usage is TRBJ2-3; tentative D call: TRBD2 (5 bases). The germline V gene encodes CDR1 DFQATT and CDR2 SNEGSKA (reference sequence). The CDR3 spans 16 residues. The germline V and J ends were trimmed by 0 bases and 0 bases, with 13 bases remaining between them. This CDR3 reads CSARDWGSASTDTQYF. In nucleotides, the CDR3 is TGCAGTGCTAGAGATTGGGGTAGCGCTAGCACAGATACGCAGTATTTT.

Points on this clonotype: At one boundary the junction diverges from the germline segment, which might be a read error. The chain recombines TRBV4-1 with TRBJ2-3; possible D gene TRBD2, 6 bases. Germline V lookup: CDR1 MGHRA, CDR2 YSYEKL. CDR3 size: 16 residues. CDR3 amino acids: CASSQETSLTPDTQYF. As DNA, the CDR3 is TGTGCCAGCAGCCAAGAAACTAGCTTGACCCCAGATACGCAGTATTTT.

The chain recombines TRBV7-9 with TRBJ2-1; 8 nucleotides line up with TRBD2. Germline CDR1 is SEHNR and CDR2 is FQNEAQ (reference sequence). The CDR3 is made up of 15 amino acids. The ends lost 6 bases at V and 7 bases at J; junction bases unmatched: 11. As DNA, the CDR3 is TGTGCCAGCAGACCCACGGGAGGGCCTCGTAATGAGCAGTTCTTC. Translated: CASRPTGGPRNEQFF.

This clonotype was counted at least ten times. J is TRBJ1-1 and V is TRBV7-9; 7 bases are shared with TRBD1. CDR3 length: 20 residues. Per germline, CDR1 SEHNR and CDR2 FQNEAQ (reference sequence). The V segment lost 0 bases and the J segment 0 bases; nucleotides outside the gene matches: 16. The CDR3 nucleotides read TGTGCCAGCAGCTTAGCCCCCCTGACAGGGAGGGCCTACATGAACACTGAAGCTTTCTTT. This gives the protein CASSLAPLTGRAYMNTEAFF.

The chain carries TRBV12-3 or TRBV12-4 and TRBJ2-2, with D possibly TRBD1 on 6 matching bases. V was clipped by 10 bases and J by 5 bases, with 14 bases between them. The length of the CDR3 is 13 residues. This CDR3 reads CANQLTGTGELFF. In DNA, the CDR3 is TGTGCCAACCAACTGACAGGAACCGGGGAGCTGTTTTTT.

This clonotype was detected a few times. The J gene is TRBJ1-2, the V gene TRBV4-2; 9 bases align to TRBD1. V lost 0 bases and J lost 8; bases outside the gene matches: 7. The germline gives CDR1 LGHNA, CDR2 YNFKEQ. The CDR3 runs to 15 residues. The CDR3 region is CASSQDRGQGNGYTF. In DNA form, the CDR3 reads TGTGCCAGCAGCCAAGATCGAGGACAGGGGAACGGCTACACCTTC.

This chain uses TRBV7-9 with TRBJ1-6; weak D call: TRBD1 (5 bases). Trimming took 7 bases from V and 7 from J, leaving 20 bases between them. The CDR3 is made up of 16 amino acids. CDR1 is SEHNR, CDR2 FQNEAQ, per germline (reference sequence). The CDR3 region is CASIRSSGTVNSPLHF. In DNA, the CDR3 is TGTGCCAGCATCCGTTCATCCGGGACGGTGAATTCACCCCTCCACTTT.

In this sample, this clonotype turned up many times. V usage is TRBV29-1 and J usage is TRBJ1-1; the D gene is possibly TRBD1 (6 bases). This CDR3 is built from 13 residues. V shed 5 bases and J shed 3 bases, with 13 bases lying between them. The germline V gene encodes CDR1 SQVTM and CDR2 ANQGSEA. CDR3 region: CSVSQTGHTEAFF. The CDR3 DNA is TGCAGCGTTTCTCAGACAGGCCACACTGAAGCTTTCTTT.

This clonotype showed up many times. The chain couples TRBV12-3 or TRBV12-4 to TRBJ1-3, with a possible D match to TRBD1 (6 bases). The CDR3 has 16 amino acids. The V end was cut by 1 base, the J end by 0 bases, with 10 bases between. CDR3 nucleotide sequence: TGTGCCAGCAGTTTAGTGCGGACAGTCTCTGGAAACACCATATATTTT. Encoded protein: CASSLVRTVSGNTIYF.

There are a few counts of this clonotype. The chain recombines TRBV4-2 with TRBJ1-2, with D uncertain. Germline V gene lookup returns CDR1 LGHNA and CDR2 YNFKEQ. Trimming removed 0 bases at V and 0 bases at J, with 8 bases between. This CDR3 is 15 amino acids long. DNA for the CDR3: TGTGCCAGCAGCCAAGATGGGCCGTCTAACTATGGCTACACCTTC. This gives the protein CASSQDGPSNYGYTF.

This clonotype was recorded many times. The chain links TRBV7-2 to TRBJ2-1; D is undetermined. Per germline, CDR1 SGHTA and CDR2 FQGNSA. This CDR3 has 13 residues. The V gene lost 1 base and the J gene lost 8 bases, with 9 bases spanning the gap. The CDR3 sequence: CASSLDQRDEQFF. The CDR3 nucleotides are TGTGCCAGCAGCTTAGACCAGCGAGATGAGCAGTTCTTC.

The sample holds many counts of this clonotype. The gene calls are TRBV4-1 and TRBJ2-1, with D tentatively TRBD2 (6 bases). The ends were cut back, 0 bases at V and 9 bases at J, with 21 bases in the middle. CDR1 and CDR2 from the germline V gene are MGHRA and YSYEKL. This CDR3 is 17 amino acids long. The DNA for the CDR3 is TGCGCCAGCAGCCAAGATGGGGGTGTTGGAGGGTTAGGTGAGCAGTTCTTC. Amino acids: CASSQDGGVGGLGEQFF.